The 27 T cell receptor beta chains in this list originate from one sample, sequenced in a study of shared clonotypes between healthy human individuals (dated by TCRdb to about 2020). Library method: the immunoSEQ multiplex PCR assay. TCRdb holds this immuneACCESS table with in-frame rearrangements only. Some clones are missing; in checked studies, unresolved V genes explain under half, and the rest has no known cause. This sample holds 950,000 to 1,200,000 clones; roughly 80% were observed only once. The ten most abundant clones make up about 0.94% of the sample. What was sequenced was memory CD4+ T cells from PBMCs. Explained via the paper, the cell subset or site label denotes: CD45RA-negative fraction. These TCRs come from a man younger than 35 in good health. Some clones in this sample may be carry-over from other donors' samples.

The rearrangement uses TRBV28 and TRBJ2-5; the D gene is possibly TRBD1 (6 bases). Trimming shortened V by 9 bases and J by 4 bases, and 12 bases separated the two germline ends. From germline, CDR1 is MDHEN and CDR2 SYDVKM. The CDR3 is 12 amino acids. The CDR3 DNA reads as TGTGCCAGACTACAGGGTTCAGAGACCCAGTACTTC. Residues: CARLQGSETQYF. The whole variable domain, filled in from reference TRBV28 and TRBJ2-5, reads DVKVTQSSRYLVKRTGEKVFLECVQDMDHENMFWYRQDPGLGLRLIYFSYDVKMKEKGDIPEGYSVSREKKERFSLILESASTNQTSMYLCARLQGSETQYFGPGTRLLVL.

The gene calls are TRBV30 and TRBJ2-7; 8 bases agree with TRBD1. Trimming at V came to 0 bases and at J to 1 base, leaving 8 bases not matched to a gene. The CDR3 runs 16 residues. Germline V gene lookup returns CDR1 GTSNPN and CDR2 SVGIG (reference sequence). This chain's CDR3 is CAWSVLWDRRSYEQYF. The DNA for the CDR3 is TGTGCCTGGAGTGTACTATGGGACAGGCGTTCCTACGAGCAGTACTTC. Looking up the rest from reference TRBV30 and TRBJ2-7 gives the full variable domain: SQTIHQWPATLVQPVGSPLSLECTVEGTSNPNLYWYRQAAGRGLQLLFYSVGIGQISSEVPQNLSASRPQDRQFILSSKKLLLSDSGFYLCAWSVLWDRRSYEQYFGPGTRLTVT.

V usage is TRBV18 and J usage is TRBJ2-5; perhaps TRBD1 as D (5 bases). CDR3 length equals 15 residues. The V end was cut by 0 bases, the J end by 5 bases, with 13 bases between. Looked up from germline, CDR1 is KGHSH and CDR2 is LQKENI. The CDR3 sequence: CASSPPSGIRETQYF. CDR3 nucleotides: TGTGCCAGCTCACCACCGTCAGGGATAAGGGAGACCCAGTACTTC.

The CDR3 nucleotides are TGTGCCTGGAACCGCGGGACCTCCTACGAGCAGTACTTC. This gives the protein CAWNRGTSYEQYF. The chain couples TRBV30 to TRBJ2-7; a weak D match, TRBD2 (6 bases). Germline V CDR1 and CDR2: GTSNPN, SVGIG (reference sequence). V lost 4 bases, J lost 0 bases, and 10 bases lay in between. The CDR3 consists of 13 residues. Based on the CDR3 plus reference TRBV30 and TRBJ2-7, the full variable domain is SQTIHQWPATLVQPVGSPLSLECTVEGTSNPNLYWYRQAAGRGLQLLFYSVGIGQISSEVPQNLSASRPQDRQFILSSKKLLLSDSGFYLCAWNRGTSYEQYFGPGTRLTVT.

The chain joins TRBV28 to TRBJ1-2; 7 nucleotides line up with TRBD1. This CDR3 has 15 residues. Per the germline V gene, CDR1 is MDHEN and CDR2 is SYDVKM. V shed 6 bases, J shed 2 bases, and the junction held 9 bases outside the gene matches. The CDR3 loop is CASSRRDSWNYGYTF. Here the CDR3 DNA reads TGTGCCAGCAGCCGGCGGGACAGTTGGAACTATGGCTACACCTTC.

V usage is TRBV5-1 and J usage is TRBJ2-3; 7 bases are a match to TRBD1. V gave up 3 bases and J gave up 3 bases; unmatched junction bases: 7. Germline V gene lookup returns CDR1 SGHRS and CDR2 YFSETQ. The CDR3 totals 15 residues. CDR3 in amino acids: CASSSWTGQTDTQYF. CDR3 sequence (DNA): TGCGCCAGCAGCTCGTGGACAGGACAAACAGATACGCAGTATTTT.

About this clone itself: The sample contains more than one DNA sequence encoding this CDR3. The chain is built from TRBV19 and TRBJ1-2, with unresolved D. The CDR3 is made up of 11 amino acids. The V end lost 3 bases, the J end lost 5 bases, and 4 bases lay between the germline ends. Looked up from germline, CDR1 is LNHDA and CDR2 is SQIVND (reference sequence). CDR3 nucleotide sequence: TGTGCCAGTAGTATCCCGTATGGCTACACCTTC. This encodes CASSIPYGYTF.

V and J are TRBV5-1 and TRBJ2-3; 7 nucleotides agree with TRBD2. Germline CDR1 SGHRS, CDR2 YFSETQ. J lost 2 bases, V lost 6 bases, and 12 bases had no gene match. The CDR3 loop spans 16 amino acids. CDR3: CASTRAGVRDTDTQYF. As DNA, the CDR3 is TGCGCCAGCACCCGGGCGGGAGTGAGGGACACAGATACGCAGTATTTT.

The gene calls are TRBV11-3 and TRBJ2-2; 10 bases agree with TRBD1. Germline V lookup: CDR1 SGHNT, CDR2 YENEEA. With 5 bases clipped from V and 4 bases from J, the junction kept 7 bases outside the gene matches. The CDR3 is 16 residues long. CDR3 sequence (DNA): TGTGCCAGCAGCAATTCCGGGACAGGGGTCACCGGGGAGCTGTTTTTT. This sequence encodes CASSNSGTGVTGELFF.

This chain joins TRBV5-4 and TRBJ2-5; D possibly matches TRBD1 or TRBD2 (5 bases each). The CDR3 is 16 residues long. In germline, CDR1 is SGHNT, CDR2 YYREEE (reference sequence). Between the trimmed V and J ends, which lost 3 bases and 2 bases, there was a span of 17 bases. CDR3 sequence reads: CASSSAKRGEQETQYF. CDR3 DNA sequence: TGTGCCAGCAGCTCGGCTAAGAGGGGCGAACAAGAGACCCAGTACTTC.

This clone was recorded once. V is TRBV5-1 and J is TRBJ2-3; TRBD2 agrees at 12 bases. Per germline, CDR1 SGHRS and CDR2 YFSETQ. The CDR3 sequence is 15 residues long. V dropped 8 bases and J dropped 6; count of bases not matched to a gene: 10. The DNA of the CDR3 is TGCGCCAGTCAGCTACTAGCGGGAGGACCCGATACGCAGTATTTT. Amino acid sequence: CASQLLAGGPDTQYF.

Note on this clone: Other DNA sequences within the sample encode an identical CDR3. Here the CDR3 DNA reads TGCGCCAGCAGTCGGGGGACAGTACAAGAGACCCAGTACTTC. As protein: CASSRGTVQETQYF. The V and J genes are TRBV5-1 and TRBJ2-5; a weak D match, TRBD1 (7 bases). The CDR3 contains 14 residues. The germline CDR1 and CDR2 sequences are SGHRS and YFSETQ. V was cut by 5 bases and J by 2 bases, with 13 bases left in between.

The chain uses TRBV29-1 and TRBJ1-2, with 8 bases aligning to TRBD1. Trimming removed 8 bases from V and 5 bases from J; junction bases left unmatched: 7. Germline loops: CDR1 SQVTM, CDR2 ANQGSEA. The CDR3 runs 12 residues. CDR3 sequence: CSYQQGGYGYTF. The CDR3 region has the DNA TGCAGCTACCAACAGGGGGGGTATGGCTACACCTTC.

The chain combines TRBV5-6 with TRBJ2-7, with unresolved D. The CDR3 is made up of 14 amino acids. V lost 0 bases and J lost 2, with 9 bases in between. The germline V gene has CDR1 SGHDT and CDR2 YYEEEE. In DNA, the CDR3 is TGTGCCAGCAGCTTGGACCTGGCACCCTACGAGCAGTACTTC. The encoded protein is CASSLDLAPYEQYF.

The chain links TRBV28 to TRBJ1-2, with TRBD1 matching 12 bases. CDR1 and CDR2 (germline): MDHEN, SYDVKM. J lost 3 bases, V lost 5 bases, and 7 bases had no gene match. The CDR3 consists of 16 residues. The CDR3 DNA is TGTGCCAGCAGTCCCGGGGACAGGGGGCCTCACTATGGCTACACCTTC. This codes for CASSPGDRGPHYGYTF.

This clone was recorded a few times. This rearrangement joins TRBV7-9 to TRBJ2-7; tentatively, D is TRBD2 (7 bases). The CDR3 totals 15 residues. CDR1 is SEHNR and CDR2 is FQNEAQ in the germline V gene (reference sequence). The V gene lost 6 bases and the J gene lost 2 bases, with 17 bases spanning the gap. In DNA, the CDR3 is TGTGCCAGCAGTGTAGGGAGGGGGAGGCCCTACGAGCAGTACTTC. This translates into CASSVGRGRPYEQYF.

The CDR3 DNA is TGTGCCAGCAGACCCGGGACAGGGGTCGAAAAACTGTTTTTT. Its protein is CASRPGTGVEKLFF. This chain connects TRBV28 to TRBJ1-4; 10 nucleotides align to TRBD1. The trim removed 6 bases at V and 8 bases at J, leaving 6 bases unmatched. There are 14 residues in the CDR3. Per the germline V gene, CDR1 is MDHEN and CDR2 is SYDVKM.

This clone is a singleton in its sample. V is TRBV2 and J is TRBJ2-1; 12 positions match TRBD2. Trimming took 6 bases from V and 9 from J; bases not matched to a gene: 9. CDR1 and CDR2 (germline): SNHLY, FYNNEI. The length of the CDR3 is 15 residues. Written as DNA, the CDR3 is TGTGCCAGCAGAGCGACTAGCGGGAGAATCGGTGAGCAGTTCTTC. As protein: CASRATSGRIGEQFF. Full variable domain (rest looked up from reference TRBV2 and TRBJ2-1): EPEVTQTPSHQVTQMGQEVILRCVPISNHLYFYWYRQILGQKVEFLVSFYNNEISEKSEIFDDQFSVERPDGSNFTLKIRSTKLEDSAMYFCASRATSGRIGEQFFGPGTRLTVL.

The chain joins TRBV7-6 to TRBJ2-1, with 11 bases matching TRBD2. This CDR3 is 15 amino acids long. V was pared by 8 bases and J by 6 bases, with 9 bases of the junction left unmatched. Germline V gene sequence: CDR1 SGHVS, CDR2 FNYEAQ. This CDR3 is CASSRGSGRGNEQFF. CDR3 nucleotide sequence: TGTGCCAGCTCCCGTGGTAGCGGGAGGGGCAATGAGCAGTTCTTC.

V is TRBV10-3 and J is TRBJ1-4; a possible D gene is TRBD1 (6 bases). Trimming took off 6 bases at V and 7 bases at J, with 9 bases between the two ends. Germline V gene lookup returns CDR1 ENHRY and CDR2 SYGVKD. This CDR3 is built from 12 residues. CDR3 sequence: CAISLDSEKLFF. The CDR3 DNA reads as TGTGCCATCAGCCTGGACAGTGAAAAACTGTTTTTT.

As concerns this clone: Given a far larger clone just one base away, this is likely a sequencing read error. CDR3 nucleotides: TGTGCCAGCAGCTTAGACAGGGACAATCAGCCCCAGCATTTT. Protein: CASSLDRDNQPQHF. The chain employs TRBV7-2 and TRBJ1-5, with D possibly being TRBD1 (6 bases). Between the trimmed V and J ends, which lost 1 base and 3 bases, there was a span of 7 bases. The CDR3 contains 14 residues. Germline loops: CDR1 SGHTA, CDR2 FQGNSA.

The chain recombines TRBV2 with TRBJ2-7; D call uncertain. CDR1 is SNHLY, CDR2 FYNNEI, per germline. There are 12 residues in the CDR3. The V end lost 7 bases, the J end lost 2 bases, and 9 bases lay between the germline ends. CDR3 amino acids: CASTWHTYEQYF. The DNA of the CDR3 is TGTGCCAGCACATGGCACACCTACGAGCAGTACTTC.

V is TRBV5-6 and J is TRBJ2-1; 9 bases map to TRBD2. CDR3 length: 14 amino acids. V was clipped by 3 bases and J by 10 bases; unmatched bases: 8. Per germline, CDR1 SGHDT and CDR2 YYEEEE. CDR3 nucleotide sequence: TGTGCCAGCAGCTACCTAGCGGGGACGGGGGAGCAGTTCTTC. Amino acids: CASSYLAGTGEQFF.

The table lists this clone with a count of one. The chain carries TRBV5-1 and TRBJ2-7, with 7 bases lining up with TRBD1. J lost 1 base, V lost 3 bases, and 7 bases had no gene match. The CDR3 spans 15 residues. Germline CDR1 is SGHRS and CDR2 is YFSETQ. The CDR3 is CASSYLDRTSYEQYF. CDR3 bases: TGCGCCAGCAGCTACCTGGACAGGACTTCCTACGAGCAGTACTTC.

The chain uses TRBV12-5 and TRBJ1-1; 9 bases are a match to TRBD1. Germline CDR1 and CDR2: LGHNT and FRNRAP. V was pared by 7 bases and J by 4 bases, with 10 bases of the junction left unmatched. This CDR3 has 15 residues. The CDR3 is CASAMGQGPGTEAFF. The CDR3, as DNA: TGTGCTAGTGCCATGGGACAGGGTCCGGGCACTGAAGCTTTCTTT.

CDR3 nucleotides: TGTGCCAGCAGCTTAAACTCACAGGGTAGAACCAATGAGCAGTTCTTC. Its protein product is CASSLNSQGRTNEQFF. V and J are TRBV7-3 and TRBJ2-1, with D possibly matching TRBD1 (6 bases). The CDR3 loop spans 16 amino acids. Per the germline V gene, CDR1 is SGHTA and CDR2 is FQGTGA. V was cut by 1 base and J by 6 bases, with 16 bases left in between. Full variable domain (remainder filled in from reference TRBV7-3 and TRBJ2-1): GAGVSQTPSNKVTEKGKYVELRCDPISGHTALYWYRQSLGQGPEFLIYFQGTGAADDSGLPNDRFFAVRPEGSVSTLKIQRTERGDSAVYLCASSLNSQGRTNEQFFGPGTRLTVL.

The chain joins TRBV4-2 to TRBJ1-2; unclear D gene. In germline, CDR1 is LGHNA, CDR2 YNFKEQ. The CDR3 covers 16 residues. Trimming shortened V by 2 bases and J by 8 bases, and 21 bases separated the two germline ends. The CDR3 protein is CASSQPLVAAKGGYTF. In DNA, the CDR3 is TGTGCCAGCAGCCAACCCCTGGTAGCCGCTAAAGGAGGCTACACCTTC.